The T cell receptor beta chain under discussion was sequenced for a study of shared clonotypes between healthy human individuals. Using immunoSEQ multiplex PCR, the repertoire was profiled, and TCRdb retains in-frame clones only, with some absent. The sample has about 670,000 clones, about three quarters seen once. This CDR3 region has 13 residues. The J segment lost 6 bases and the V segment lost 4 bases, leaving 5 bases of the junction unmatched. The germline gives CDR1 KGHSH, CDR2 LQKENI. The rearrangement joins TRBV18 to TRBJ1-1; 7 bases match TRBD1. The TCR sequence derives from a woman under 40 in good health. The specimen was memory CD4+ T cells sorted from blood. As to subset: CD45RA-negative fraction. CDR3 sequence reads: CASSRIDRAEAFF. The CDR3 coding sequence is TGTGCCAGCTCACGTATCGACAGGGCTGAAGCTTTCTTT.